Listed below are T cell receptor beta chains from one sample, sequenced in a study of T cells after yellow fever vaccination. TCRdb redid the calling of the 5' RACE reads with MiXCR, one entry per CDR3 protein. Counted here are just under 600,000 distinct CDR3 sequences, roughly 12% occurring once; the ten biggest clones make up roughly 13%. The material was PBMCs, obtained on the day of the yellow fever booster vaccination. The origin of the receptors is a man between 25 and 39 years old who received the YFV17D yellow fever vaccine. The CDR3 runs from the conserved cysteine through the conserved F or W. Fields, in order: J gene, clone size, V gene, D gene, CDR3 protein, CDR3 DNA. A D gene is named only where the DNA matches it firmly. Clone size, where shown, is once, few, many, or a class for clones that have expanded.

TRBJ2-1 | many | TRBV20-1 | . | CSARLAGGRSHNEQFF | TGCAGTGCTAGACTCGCCGGGGGAAGGTCCCACAATGAGCAGTTCTTC
TRBJ2-7 | few | TRBV4-3 | . | CASSQDLAGRPSYEQYF | TGCGCCAGCAGCCAAGATCTTGCGGGTCGACCCTCATACGAGCAGTACTTC
TRBJ2-3 | many | TRBV15 | TRBD2 | CATSMDTSGKRLGTQYF | TGTGCCACCAGCATGGATACTAGCGGGAAAAGACTGGGGACGCAGTATTTT
TRBJ2-1 | many | TRBV5-1 | . | CASSYPGEDEQFF | TGCGCCAGCAGCTACCCTGGGGAGGATGAGCAGTTCTTC
TRBJ2-3 | . | TRBV14 | TRBD1 | CASSQHRQGVTDTQYF | TGTGCCAGCAGCCAGCATCGACAGGGGGTCACAGATACGCAGTATTTT
TRBJ2-7 | few | TRBV28 | . | CASSPLSGQGYEQYF | TGTGCCAGCAGTCCCCTTTCGGGACAAGGCTACGAGCAGTACTTC
TRBJ1-5 | few | TRBV28 | . | CASSPVGDGPSNQPQHF | TGTGCCAGCAGCCCCGTAGGGGACGGTCCTAGCAATCAGCCCCAGCATTTT
TRBJ1-1 | few | TRBV14 | TRBD1 | CASSQRTGEYTEAFF | TGTGCCAGCAGCCAACGTACAGGGGAGTATACTGAAGCTTTCTTT
TRBJ2-1 | . | TRBV20-1 | TRBD2 | CSASPRGGRAGSYNEQFF | TGCAGTGCTAGTCCCAGAGGCGGGAGGGCCGGTTCCTACAATGAGCAGTTCTTC
TRBJ1-6 | few | TRBV12-3/TRBV12-4 | . | CASSLERQGASPLHF | TGTGCCAGCAGTTTAGAGCGCCAGGGAGCCTCACCCCTCCACTTT
TRBJ2-1 | . | TRBV4-3 | TRBD2 | CASSQEFGLAGGVGLQFF | TGCGCCAGCAGCCAAGAGTTCGGACTAGCGGGAGGTGTGGGCCTGCAGTTCTTC
TRBJ2-1 | . | TRBV19 | . | CASRGFRSSYNEQFF | TGTGCCAGTAGGGGATTTAGGAGCTCCTACAATGAGCAGTTCTTC
TRBJ2-7 | . | TRBV4-1 | TRBD1 | CASSREPGQGLYAQYF | TGCGCCAGCAGCCGAGAGCCGGGACAGGGTCTCTACGCGCAGTACTTC
TRBJ2-3 | few | TRBV4-1 | . | CASSQQGTDTQYF | TGCGCCAGCAGCCAGCAGGGTACAGATACGCAGTATTTT
TRBJ1-2 | many | TRBV7-2 | . | CASSLDGYTF | TGTGCCAGCAGCTTAGATGGCTACACCTTC
TRBJ2-1 | . | TRBV27 | TRBD1 | CASSLGQAPYNEQFF | TGTGCCAGCAGTTTAGGACAGGCCCCCTACAATGAGCAGTTCTTC
TRBJ2-7 | few | TRBV15 | TRBD2 | CATSRARTSGSYEQYF | TGTGCCACCAGCAGAGCTCGGACTAGCGGTTCCTACGAGCAGTACTTC
TRBJ2-7 | few | TRBV2 | TRBD1 | CASTPGQGAHEQYF | TGTGCCAGCACCCCGGGACAGGGGGCCCACGAGCAGTACTTC